This TCR beta chain was recovered during a study of radiation and T cells in renal cell carcinoma. The study's findings and limits: In blood, top tumor clones expanded by 2 weeks, shrinking by 4. No pretreatment tumor biopsies were available for baseline clonotypes.

Time point denoted: blood 4 weeks post-SBRT, at nephrectomy. The treatment: 15 Gy SBRT to primary tumor, nephrectomy 4 weeks later. Nephrectomy followed 15 Gy stereotactic body radiation by 4 weeks. The patient's renal cell carcinoma had clear cell pathology. The CDR3 sequence is 13 residues long. The V and J ends lost 3 bases and 3 bases respectively, with 9 bases between them. Germline CDR1 and CDR2: MNHEY and SMNVEV (reference sequence). Sequenced by immunoSEQ multiplex PCR; TCRdb stores in-frame clones only, minus some. The sample comprises tens of thousands of clones, 83% of which are singletons, and about 2.5% rests with the top ten. Turning to this clone: No antigen is known for it.

V and J are TRBV27 and TRBJ2-7; D may be TRBD1 or TRBD2 (6 bases each). Material: blood, obtained from a patient whose treatment included radiotherapy and nephrectomy. The source of this sequence is a woman aged 55 to 70 with renal cell carcinoma. The CDR3 bases are TGTGCCAGCAGTTTTGGGGGGCGCTACGAGCAGTACTTC. This sequence encodes CASSFGGRYEQYF.